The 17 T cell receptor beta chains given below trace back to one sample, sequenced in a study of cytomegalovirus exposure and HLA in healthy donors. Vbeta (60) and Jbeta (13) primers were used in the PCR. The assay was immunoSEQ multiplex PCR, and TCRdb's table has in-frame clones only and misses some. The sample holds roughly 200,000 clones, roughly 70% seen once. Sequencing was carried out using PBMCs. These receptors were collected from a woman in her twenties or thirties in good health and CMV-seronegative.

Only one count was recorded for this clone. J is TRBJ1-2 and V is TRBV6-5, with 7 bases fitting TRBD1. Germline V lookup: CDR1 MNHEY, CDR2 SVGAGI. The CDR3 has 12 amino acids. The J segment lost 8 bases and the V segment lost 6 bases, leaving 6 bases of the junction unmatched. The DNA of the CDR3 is TGTGCCAGCAGCTCGAGACAGGGAGGCTACACCTTC. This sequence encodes CASSSRQGGYTF.

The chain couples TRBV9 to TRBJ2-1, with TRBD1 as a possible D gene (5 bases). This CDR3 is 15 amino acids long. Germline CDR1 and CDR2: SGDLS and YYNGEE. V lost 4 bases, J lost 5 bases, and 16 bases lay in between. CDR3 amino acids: CASSTDRIRHNEQFF. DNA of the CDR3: TGTGCCAGCAGCACCGACAGAATTAGACACAATGAGCAGTTCTTC.

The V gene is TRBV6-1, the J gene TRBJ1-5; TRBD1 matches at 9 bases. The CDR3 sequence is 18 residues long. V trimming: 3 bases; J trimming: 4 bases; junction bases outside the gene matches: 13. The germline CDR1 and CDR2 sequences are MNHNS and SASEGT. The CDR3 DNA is TGTGCCAGCAGTGATGTCTGGGGACAGGGAATTGCAAATCAGCCCCAGCATTTT. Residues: CASSDVWGQGIANQPQHF.

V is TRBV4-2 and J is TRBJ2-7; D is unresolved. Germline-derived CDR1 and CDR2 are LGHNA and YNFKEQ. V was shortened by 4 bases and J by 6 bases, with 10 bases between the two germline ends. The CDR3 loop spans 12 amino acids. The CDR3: CASSPGTCEQYF. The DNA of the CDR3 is TGTGCCAGCAGCCCGGGTACGTGCGAGCAGTACTTC.

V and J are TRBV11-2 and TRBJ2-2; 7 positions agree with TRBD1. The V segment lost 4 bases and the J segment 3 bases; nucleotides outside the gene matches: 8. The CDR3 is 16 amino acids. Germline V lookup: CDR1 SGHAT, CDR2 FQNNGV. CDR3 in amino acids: CASSYRTGRHTGELFF. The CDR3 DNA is TGTGCCAGCAGCTATCGGACAGGCCGCCACACCGGGGAGCTGTTTTTT. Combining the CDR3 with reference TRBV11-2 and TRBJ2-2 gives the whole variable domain EAGVAQSPRYKIIEKRQSVAFWCNPISGHATLYWYQQILGQGPKLLIQFQNNGVVDDSQLPKDRFSAERLKGVDSTLKIQPAKLEDSAVYLCASSYRTGRHTGELFFGEGSRLTVL.

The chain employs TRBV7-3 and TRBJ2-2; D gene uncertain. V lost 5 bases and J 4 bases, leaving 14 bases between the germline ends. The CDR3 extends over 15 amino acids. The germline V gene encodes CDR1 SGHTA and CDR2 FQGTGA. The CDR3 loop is CASSPSRIGTGELFF. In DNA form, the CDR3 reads TGTGCCAGCAGCCCATCCAGGATTGGCACCGGGGAGCTGTTTTTT.

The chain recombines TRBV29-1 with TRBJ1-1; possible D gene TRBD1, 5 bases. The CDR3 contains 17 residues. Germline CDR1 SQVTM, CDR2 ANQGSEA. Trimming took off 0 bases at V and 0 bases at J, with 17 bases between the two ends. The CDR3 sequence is CSVEDGPGLSVNTEAFF. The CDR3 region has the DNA TGCAGCGTTGAAGATGGTCCGGGACTTTCCGTGAACACTGAAGCTTTCTTT.

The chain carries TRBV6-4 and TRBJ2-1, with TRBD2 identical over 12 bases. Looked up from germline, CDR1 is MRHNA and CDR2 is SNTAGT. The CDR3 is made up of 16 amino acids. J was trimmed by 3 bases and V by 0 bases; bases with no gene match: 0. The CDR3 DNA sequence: TGTGCCAGCAGTGACTCGGGACTAGCGGGCTACAATGAGCAGTTCTTC. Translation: CASSDSGLAGYNEQFF.

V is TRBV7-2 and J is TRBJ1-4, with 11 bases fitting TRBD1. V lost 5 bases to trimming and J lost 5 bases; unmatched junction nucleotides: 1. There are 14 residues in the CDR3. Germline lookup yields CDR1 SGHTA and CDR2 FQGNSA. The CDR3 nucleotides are TGTGCCAGCAGCGGACAGGGGGCGAATGAAAAACTGTTTTTT. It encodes CASSGQGANEKLFF. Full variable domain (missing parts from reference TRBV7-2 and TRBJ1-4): GAGVSQSPSNKVTEKGKDVELRCDPISGHTALYWYRQSLGQGLEFLIYFQGNSAPDKSGLPSDRFSAERTGGSVSTLTIQRTQQEDSAVYLCASSGQGANEKLFFGSGTQLSVL.

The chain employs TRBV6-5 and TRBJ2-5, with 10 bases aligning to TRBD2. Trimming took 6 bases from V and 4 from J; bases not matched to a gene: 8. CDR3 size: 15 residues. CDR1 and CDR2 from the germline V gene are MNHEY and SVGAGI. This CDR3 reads CASRPAGGPRETQYF. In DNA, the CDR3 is TGTGCCAGCAGGCCAGCGGGAGGGCCCCGAGAGACCCAGTACTTC.

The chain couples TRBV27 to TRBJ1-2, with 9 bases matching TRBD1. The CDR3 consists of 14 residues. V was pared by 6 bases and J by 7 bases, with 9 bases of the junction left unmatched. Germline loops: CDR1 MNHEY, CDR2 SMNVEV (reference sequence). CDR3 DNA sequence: TGTGCCAGCAGCCCCCAGGACAGGGGCCGTGGCTACACCTTC. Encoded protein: CASSPQDRGRGYTF.

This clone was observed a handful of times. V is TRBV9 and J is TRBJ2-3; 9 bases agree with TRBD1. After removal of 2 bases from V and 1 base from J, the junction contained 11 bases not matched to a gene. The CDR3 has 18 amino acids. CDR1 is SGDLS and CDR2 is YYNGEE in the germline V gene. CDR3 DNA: TGTGCCAGCAGCGTGAGAGGGGACAGGGTAGCGGGCACAGATACGCAGTATTTT. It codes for CASSVRGDRVAGTDTQYF.

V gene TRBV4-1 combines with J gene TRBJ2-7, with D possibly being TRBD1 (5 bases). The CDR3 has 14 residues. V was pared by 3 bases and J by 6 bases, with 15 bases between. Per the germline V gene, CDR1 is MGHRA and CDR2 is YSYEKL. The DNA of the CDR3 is TGCGCCAGCAGCCAGGGGCCAGGACCCGTCGAGCAGTACTTC. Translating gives CASSQGPGPVEQYF.

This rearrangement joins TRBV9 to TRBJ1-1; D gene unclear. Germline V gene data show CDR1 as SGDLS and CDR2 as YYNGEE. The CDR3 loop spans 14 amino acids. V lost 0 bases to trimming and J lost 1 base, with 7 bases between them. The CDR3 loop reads CASSVEPGNTEAFF. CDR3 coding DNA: TGTGCCAGCAGCGTAGAACCGGGGAACACTGAAGCTTTCTTT.

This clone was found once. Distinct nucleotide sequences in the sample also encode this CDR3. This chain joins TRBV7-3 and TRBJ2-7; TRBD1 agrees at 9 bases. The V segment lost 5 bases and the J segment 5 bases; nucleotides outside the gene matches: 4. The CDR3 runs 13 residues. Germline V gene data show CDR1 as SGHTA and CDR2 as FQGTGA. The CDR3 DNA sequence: TGTGCCAGCAGCCTGGGACAGGGAGACGAGCAGTACTTC. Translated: CASSLGQGDEQYF.

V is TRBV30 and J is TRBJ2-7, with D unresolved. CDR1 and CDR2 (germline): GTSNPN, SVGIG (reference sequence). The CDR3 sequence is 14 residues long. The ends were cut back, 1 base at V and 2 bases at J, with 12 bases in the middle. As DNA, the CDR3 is TGTGCCTGGAGTGCCGGAACAGAGACCTACGAGCAGTACTTC. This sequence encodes CAWSAGTETYEQYF.

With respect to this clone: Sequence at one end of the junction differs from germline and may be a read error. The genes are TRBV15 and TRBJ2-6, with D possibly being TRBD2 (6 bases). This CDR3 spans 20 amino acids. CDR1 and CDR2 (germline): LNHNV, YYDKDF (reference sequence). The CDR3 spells CATSKSPLRDFSSGANVPTF. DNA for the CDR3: TGTGCCACCAGCAAATCCCCCCTCCGGGACTTTAGCTCTGGGGCCAACGTCCCGACTTTC.